This TCR beta chain originates from a study of blood T cell repertoires in COVID-19. Study-level background: The United States, Italy and Spain supplied acute and convalescent COVID-19 samples. PBMCs, B-cell-depleted T cells, or T cells were the source of the cDNA or gDNA that made up the material.

In the authors' methods: Amplification with reference gene primers provided the estimates of nucleated cell counts. Here immunoSEQ multiplex PCR was the method, and the copy in TCRdb shows in-frame clones only, minus some. The V and J calls and clone size come from that table; D and trimming were worked out from the DNA. The sample holds 100,000 or so clones, around 90% seen once. The sequencing sample was made of peripheral blood. The receptor was isolated from a man aged 45 to 65 with acute or convalescent COVID-19.

The CDR3 region has the DNA TGTGCTAGTGGTTTGGGTTTAGGGGCAGGGGGGAATGAGCAGTTCTTC. Protein sequence: CASGLGLGAGGNEQFF. The rearrangement joins TRBV12-5 to TRBJ2-1; a weak D match, TRBD1 (7 bases). Germline V gives CDR1 LGHNT, CDR2 FRNRAP. The CDR3 spans 16 residues. Trimming removed 1 base at V and 7 bases at J, with 17 bases between.